These 7 T cell receptor beta chains were all obtained from the same sample, sequenced in a study of cytomegalovirus exposure and HLA in healthy donors. PCR used 60 Vbeta primers and 13 Jbeta primers. Using immunoSEQ multiplex PCR, the repertoire was profiled, and TCRdb retains in-frame clones only, with some absent. Of 100,000 to 150,000 clones detected, about four fifths appear once; the ten largest clones hold 4%. Sequencing input: PBMCs. These TCRs come from a woman in her thirties or forties in good health and CMV-seronegative.

The chain links TRBV6-1 to TRBJ1-3; no definite D call. V was trimmed by 4 bases and J by 4 bases, leaving 17 bases between them. There are 16 residues in the CDR3. Germline CDR1 is MNHNS and CDR2 is SASEGT. The CDR3 sequence: CASSVDTLRYGNTIYF. The CDR3 nucleotides are TGTGCCAGCAGTGTGGATACTCTGCGGTACGGAAACACCATATATTTT.

The chain carries TRBV12-5 and TRBJ2-1; D not resolved. CDR1 and CDR2 (germline): LGHNT, FRNRAP. V lost 2 bases to trimming and J lost 7 bases, with 9 bases between them. The CDR3 consists of 13 residues. The CDR3 loop reads CASGLLVSNEQFF. Here the CDR3 DNA reads TGTGCTAGTGGTTTGTTGGTGAGTAATGAGCAGTTCTTC. The variable domain in full, with the rest retrieved from reference TRBV12-5 and TRBJ2-1, is DARVTQTPRHKVTEMGQEVTMRCQPILGHNTVFWYRQTMMQGLELLAYFRNRAPLDDSGMPKDRFSAEMPDATLATLKIQPSEPRDSAVYFCASGLLVSNEQFFGPGTRLTVL.

There are many counts of this clone. The chain has TRBV6-4 and TRBJ2-6; 8 bases match TRBD1. The CDR3 has 16 residues. Germline V gene sequence: CDR1 MRHNA, CDR2 SNTAGT. J was trimmed by 0 bases and V by 2 bases; bases with no gene match: 0. CDR3 nucleotide sequence: TGTGCCAGCAGTGACACAGGGGGCTCTGGGGCCAACGTCCTGACTTTC. This translates into CASSDTGGSGANVLTF.

V gene TRBV5-1 combines with J gene TRBJ2-1, with a possible D match to TRBD2 (6 bases). The CDR3 sequence is 16 residues long. Trimming pared 4 bases from V and 10 bases from J, leaving 24 bases between. CDR1 is SGHRS and CDR2 is YFSETQ in the germline V gene. CDR3 sequence reads: CASSPTPGPGGREQFF. For the CDR3, the DNA is TGCGCCAGCAGCCCAACTCCGGGCCCCGGGGGTAGGGAGCAGTTCTTC.

The J gene is TRBJ2-3, the V gene TRBV7-9, with D perhaps matching TRBD2 (6 bases). CDR3 size: 15 residues. Germline assignment: CDR1 SEHNR and CDR2 FQNEAQ (reference sequence). The V gene lost 8 bases and the J gene lost 6 bases, with 21 bases spanning the gap. CDR3 DNA sequence: TGTGCCAGCCAGGCACGTGGACGGAGGGGTGATACGCAGTATTTT. Protein product: CASQARGRRGDTQYF.

The chain is built from TRBV9 and TRBJ2-3, with no clear D. V was cut by 4 bases and J by 0 bases, with 9 bases left in between. CDR3 length: 14 residues. Germline V gene data show CDR1 as SGDLS and CDR2 as YYNGEE. The CDR3, as DNA: TGTGCCAGCAGCCCTAGTCCTAGCACAGATACGCAGTATTTT. It translates to CASSPSPSTDTQYF. The variable domain in full, with the rest retrieved from reference TRBV9 and TRBJ2-3, is DSGVTQTPKHLITATGQRVTLRCSPRSGDLSVYWYQQSLDQGLQFLIQYYNGEERAKGNILERFSAQQFPDLHSELNLSSLELGDSALYFCASSPSPSTDTQYFGPGTRLTVL.

This clone was detected only a few times. This chain links TRBV27 with TRBJ2-7, with D maybe TRBD2 (6 bases). The CDR3 runs to 18 residues. The germline gives CDR1 MNHEY, CDR2 SMNVEV (reference sequence). Trimming left V 3 bases short and J 3 bases short, with 24 bases between. CDR3 sequence: CASSLRRGSATKIYEQYF. CDR3 nucleotide sequence: TGTGCCAGCAGTTTGCGTCGGGGGTCCGCCACTAAAATCTACGAGCAGTACTTC.